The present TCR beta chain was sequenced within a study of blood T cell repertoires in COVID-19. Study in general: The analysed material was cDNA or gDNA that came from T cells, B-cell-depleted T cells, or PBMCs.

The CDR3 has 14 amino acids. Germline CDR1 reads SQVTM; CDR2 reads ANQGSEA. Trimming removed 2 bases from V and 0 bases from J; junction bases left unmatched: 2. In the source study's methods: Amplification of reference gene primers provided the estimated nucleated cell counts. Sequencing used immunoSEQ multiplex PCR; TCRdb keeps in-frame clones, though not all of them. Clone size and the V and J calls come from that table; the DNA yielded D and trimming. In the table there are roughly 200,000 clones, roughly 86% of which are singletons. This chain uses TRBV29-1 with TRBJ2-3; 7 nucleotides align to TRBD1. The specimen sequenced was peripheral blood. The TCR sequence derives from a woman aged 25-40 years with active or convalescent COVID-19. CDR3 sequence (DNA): TGCAGCGTTGAACCACAGGGGAGCACAGATACGCAGTATTTT. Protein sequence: CSVEPQGSTDTQYF.